These 26 T cell receptor beta chains were all obtained from the same sample, sequenced in a study of Graves' ophthalmopathy and Graves' hyperthyroidism. Amplified TCR beta CDR3 regions were obtained using RNA transcripts as template. After a first-round RT-PCR with HTBI primers, a second-round multiplex PCR was run. MiXCR was run by TCRdb on the multiplex PCR reads, yielding one entry per CDR3 protein. The data hold 300,000 to 500,000 distinct CDR3 sequences, with 15% observed a single time. Sequences were obtained from peripheral blood. All receptors come from a woman younger than 30 with stable Graves' hyperthyroidism.

In the case of this clonotype: Possible read error: a much larger clone is one base away. The rearrangement joins TRBV25-1 to TRBJ1-6; possible D gene TRBD1, 6 bases. The CDR3 spans 16 residues. Germline V gives CDR1 MGHDK, CDR2 SYGVNS. CDR3 coding DNA: TGTGCCAGCAGTAGTCGGGGCAGGGGAGGAAATTCACACCTCCACTTT. Translation: CASSSRGRGGNSHLHF.

This clonotype showed up many times. CDR3 nucleotide sequence: TGTGCCATCAGTGACGGTCTCGGGACAGGGGGATACGAGCAGTACTTC. It translates to CAISDGLGTGGYEQYF. The rearrangement links TRBV10-3 to TRBJ2-7, with 11 bases aligning to TRBD1. The CDR3 sequence is 16 residues long. The trim removed 3 bases at V and 4 bases at J, leaving 8 bases unmatched. The V gene's germline CDR1 is ENHRY and CDR2 SYGVKD.

In its sample, this clonotype was seen a few times. The V gene is TRBV6-1, the J gene TRBJ2-5; D is perhaps TRBD1 (6 bases). Trimming left V 4 bases short and J 4 bases short, with 10 bases between. CDR1 and CDR2 (germline): MNHNS, SASEGT. The CDR3 is 13 amino acids. CDR3 residues: CASSVGAGETQYF. CDR3 DNA: TGTGCCAGCAGTGTGGGGGCTGGAGAGACCCAGTACTTC.

The chain couples TRBV6-1 to TRBJ2-2; 8 nucleotides agree with TRBD1. J gave up 6 bases and V 6 bases, and 9 bases lay outside the gene matches. The germline CDR1 and CDR2 sequences are MNHNS and SASEGT. CDR3 length: 15 residues. The CDR3 here is CASSGGQVVAGELFF. Here the CDR3 DNA reads TGTGCCAGCAGCGGGGGACAGGTTGTCGCCGGGGAGCTGTTTTTT.

In its sample, this clonotype was seen many times. J is TRBJ1-5 and V is TRBV10-3; D unclear. Germline V gene lookup returns CDR1 ENHRY and CDR2 SYGVKD. This CDR3 spans 14 amino acids. The V gene lost 0 bases and the J gene lost 6 bases, with 9 bases spanning the gap. CDR3 sequence (DNA): TGTGCCATCAGTGAGTCGCATGGGTCTCAGCCCCAGCATTTT. This gives the protein CAISESHGSQPQHF.

This clonotype was seen at least ten times. The rearrangement uses TRBV11-2 and TRBJ2-7; D unresolved. The length of the CDR3 is 16 residues. V lost 2 bases and J 3 bases, leaving 17 bases between the germline ends. Germline lookup yields CDR1 SGHAT and CDR2 FQNNGV. CDR3 nucleotides: TGTGCCAGCAGCTTAAATGGCCAGGCATTTATCTACGAGCAGTACTTC. This gives the protein CASSLNGQAFIYEQYF.

This clonotype was seen many times. A junction boundary mismatches the germline segment, possibly from a read error. V usage is TRBV6-1 and J usage is TRBJ2-7; D possibly corresponds to TRBD1 (5 bases). The CDR3 extends over 13 amino acids. The V gene's germline CDR1 is MNHNS and CDR2 SASEGT. The CDR3 protein is CATSGRDSYEQYF. Written as DNA, the CDR3 is TGTGCCACCAGTGGCAGGGACTCCTACGAGCAGTACTTC.

This clonotype has a count of ten or more. The chain employs TRBV7-2 and TRBJ2-7; D might be TRBD1 (5 bases). Germline-derived CDR1 and CDR2 are SGHTA and FQGNSA. The length of the CDR3 is 13 residues. Trimming removed 2 bases at V and 4 bases at J, with 9 bases between. The CDR3 DNA sequence: TGTGCCAGCAGCTTAACGACAGCGTACGAGCAGTACTTC. It specifies CASSLTTAYEQYF.

This clonotype occurred many times. The genes are TRBV6-1 and TRBJ2-2, with 11 bases aligning to TRBD1. The germline CDR1 and CDR2 sequences are MNHNS and SASEGT. With V trimmed by 7 bases and J by 7 bases, 5 bases remained unmatched. The CDR3 runs to 14 residues. This CDR3 is CASTRDRGYGELFF. The CDR3 DNA reads as TGTGCCAGCACCCGGGACAGGGGGTACGGGGAGCTGTTTTTT.

This clonotype was detected ten times or more. V and J are TRBV6-5 and TRBJ2-7; D ambiguous. Germline assignment: CDR1 MNHEY and CDR2 SVGAGI. Trimming took 2 bases from V and 1 from J, leaving 15 bases between them. CDR3 length: 16 residues. CDR3 nucleotide sequence: TGTGCCAGCAGTTACGTCGCCTCGAAGAATTCCTACGAGCAGTACTTC. It encodes CASSYVASKNSYEQYF.

This clonotype was counted many times. The chain recombines TRBV19 with TRBJ1-1; D is possibly TRBD1 (5 bases). In germline, CDR1 is LNHDA, CDR2 SQIVND (reference sequence). Trimming took off 4 bases at V and 1 base at J, with 16 bases between the two ends. The CDR3 loop spans 16 amino acids. The CDR3 region has the DNA TGTGCCAGTAGTACGCCCCCCGGGACTAGGAACACTGAAGCTTTCTTT. This codes for CASSTPPGTRNTEAFF.

This clonotype came up many times. The chain uses TRBV5-1 and TRBJ1-2; perhaps TRBD1 as D (5 bases). Germline V CDR1 and CDR2: SGHRS, YFSETQ. The CDR3 is 14 amino acids. V was cut by 1 base and J by 5 bases, with 12 bases left in between. DNA for the CDR3: TGCGCCAGCAGCTTGTTCCAGGGAGAGTATGGCTACACCTTC. It is translated as CASSLFQGEYGYTF.

This clonotype was detected ten times or more. The V call is TRBV2, the J call TRBJ2-7; the D gene is possibly TRBD2 (6 bases). V lost 7 bases to trimming and J lost 6 bases, with 13 bases between them. Germline CDR1 reads SNHLY; CDR2 reads FYNNEI. The CDR3 runs 12 residues. CDR3 in DNA: TGTGCCAGCATAGTCTTCGGGGGCGAGCAGTACTTC. Protein product: CASIVFGGEQYF.

This clonotype was picked up many times. The rearrangement uses TRBV19 and TRBJ2-2, with D tentatively TRBD2 (6 bases). CDR3 length: 13 residues. Looked up from germline, CDR1 is LNHDA and CDR2 is SQIVND (reference sequence). Trimming left V 7 bases short and J 4 bases short, with 10 bases between. The CDR3 is CASKGLLTGELFF. As DNA, the CDR3 is TGTGCCAGTAAAGGACTACTCACCGGGGAGCTGTTTTTT. The full variable domain, in which reference TRBV19 and TRBJ2-2 provide the parts outside the CDR3, is DGGITQSPKYLFRKEGQNVTLSCEQNLNHDAMYWYRQDPGQGLRLIYYSQIVNDFQKGDIAEGYSVSREKKESFPLTVTSAQKNPTAFYLCASKGLLTGELFFGEGSRLTVL.

This clonotype was found many times. The DNA of the CDR3 is TGTGCCCGACTTTCCGGGATGCTTAGTAAAGGGTACTTC. As protein: CARLSGMLSKGYF. The chain recombines TRBV19 with TRBJ2-7; possible D gene TRBD2, 5 bases. The CDR3 is 13 amino acids. Germline lookup yields CDR1 LNHDA and CDR2 SQIVND (reference sequence). The V end was cut by 11 bases, the J end by 12 bases, with 26 bases between.

This clonotype was counted at least ten times. The CDR3 DNA follows: TGTGCCAGCAGTGAGAGCAGCGCCAACTATGGCTACACCTTC. It encodes CASSESSANYGYTF. The rearrangement joins TRBV6-1 to TRBJ1-2; D is uncertain. V lost 3 bases and J 2 bases, leaving 10 bases between the germline ends. Germline V gives CDR1 MNHNS, CDR2 SASEGT. The CDR3 extends over 14 amino acids.

This clonotype occurred a few times. This chain uses TRBV6-5 with TRBJ1-6, with D possibly being TRBD1 (5 bases). V lost 0 bases and J lost 7, with 10 bases in between. CDR3 length equals 15 residues. The germline V gene encodes CDR1 MNHEY and CDR2 SVGAGI. The CDR3 spells CASSYSSGGNSPLHF. The CDR3 region has the DNA TGTGCCAGCAGTTACTCGTCCGGGGGGAATTCACCCCTCCACTTT.

This clonotype was recorded many times. The chain uses TRBV10-3 and TRBJ1-1; a weak D match, TRBD1 (6 bases). V lost 6 bases and J lost 1, with 12 bases in between. Germline V lookup: CDR1 ENHRY, CDR2 SYGVKD. The CDR3 is 14 amino acids. The CDR3 sequence is CAIRGAQGNTEAFF. The CDR3 DNA is TGTGCCATCAGAGGTGCACAGGGGAACACTGAAGCTTTCTTT.

Details on this clonotype: In this CDR3 the conserved last residue, phenylalanine or tryptophan, is missing, so a read error is likely. Because the CDR3's place on the DNA is in doubt, the DNA is left out and the CDR3 is given as listed by TCRdb. V is TRBV7-8 and J is TRBJ1-1. Inclusive of both ends, the CDR3 amounts to 13 amino acids. The germline V gene has CDR1 SGHVS and CDR2 FQNEAQ. CDR3 loop: CASSRDTNTEACS.

This clonotype appeared many times. The chain recombines TRBV29-1 with TRBJ1-1; D ambiguous. The ends were cut back, 4 bases at V and 5 bases at J, with 14 bases in the middle. The CDR3 spans 13 residues. The germline V gene has CDR1 SQVTM and CDR2 ANQGSEA. The CDR3 sequence: CSVGEASGTEAFF. The CDR3 DNA sequence: TGCAGCGTTGGGGAGGCTAGTGGAACTGAAGCTTTCTTT.

The chain recombines TRBV3-1 with TRBJ1-2; no firm D call. The CDR3 spans 14 residues. Germline assignment: CDR1 LGHDT and CDR2 YNNKEL (reference sequence). V lost 6 bases and J lost 4, with 15 bases in between. The CDR3 region is CASSKTGPSYGYTF. CDR3 coding DNA: TGTGCCAGCAGTAAGACCGGGCCCAGCTATGGCTACACCTTC.

At least ten counts were recorded for this clonotype. The rearrangement links TRBV28 to TRBJ1-1; D remains unclear. CDR3 length equals 13 residues. Deletions cut 4 bases from V and 1 base from J, with 7 bases between. Germline V gene sequence: CDR1 MDHEN, CDR2 SYDVKM. CDR3 coding DNA: TGTGCCAGCAGTTACAACACGAACACTGAAGCTTTCTTT. Protein product: CASSYNTNTEAFF.

The V gene is TRBV7-2, the J gene TRBJ2-7, with TRBD2 identical over 8 bases. This CDR3 has 13 residues. Trimming cost V 3 bases and J 5 bases; bases outside gene matches: 3. In germline, CDR1 is SGHTA, CDR2 FQGNSA. The CDR3 sequence is CASSFKRGNEQYF. The CDR3 DNA reads as TGTGCCAGCAGCTTTAAGCGGGGGAACGAGCAGTACTTC.

This clonotype was recorded at least ten times. The chain joins TRBV6-5 to TRBJ1-5, with D perhaps matching TRBD1 (5 bases). V shed 8 bases and J shed 3 bases, with 11 bases lying between them. Looked up from germline, CDR1 is MNHEY and CDR2 is SVGAGI. The CDR3 loop spans 13 amino acids. The CDR3 bases are TGTGCCAGCTGCAGGGACCCCAATCAGCCCCAGCATTTT. This translates into CASCRDPNQPQHF.

Ten or more counts support this clonotype. The rearrangement joins TRBV15 to TRBJ2-2, with 7 bases identical to TRBD1. This CDR3 contains 13 residues. The germline CDR1 and CDR2 sequences are LNHNV and YYDKDF (reference sequence). Trimming removed 7 bases from V and 3 bases from J; junction bases left unmatched: 2. The chain's CDR3 is CATKGADTGELFF. The CDR3 region has the DNA TGTGCCACCAAGGGGGCCGACACCGGGGAGCTGTTTTTT.

This clonotype appeared many times. V and J are TRBV6-2 or TRBV6-3 and TRBJ1-1; possibly TRBD1 for D (6 bases). The V gene's germline CDR1 is MNHEY and CDR2 SVGEGT. V was shortened by 6 bases and J by 0 bases, with 14 bases between the two germline ends. The CDR3 has 15 amino acids. The CDR3 sequence is CASRGGATLNTEAFF. DNA for the CDR3: TGTGCCAGCAGGGGGGGGGCCACGTTGAACACTGAAGCTTTCTTT.